This T cell receptor beta chain emerged from a study of control samples from healthy donors and cancer patients. The germline CDR1 and CDR2 sequences are KGHDR and SFDVKD. The length of the CDR3 is 16 residues. J lost 4 bases, V lost 3 bases, and 5 bases had no gene match. Assay used: immunoSEQ multiplex PCR; TCRdb lists only in-frame clones, some missing. The table lists about 94,000 clones, approximately 86% of them singletons. This TCR derives from a woman aged 50 to 60 in good health. V usage is TRBV24-1 and J usage is TRBJ2-5, with 12 bases aligning to TRBD2. The sequencing input was blood. The chain's CDR3 is CATSDPSGGAVETQYF. The CDR3 nucleotides read TGTGCCACCAGTGATCCTAGCGGGGGGGCCGTAGAGACCCAGTACTTC.